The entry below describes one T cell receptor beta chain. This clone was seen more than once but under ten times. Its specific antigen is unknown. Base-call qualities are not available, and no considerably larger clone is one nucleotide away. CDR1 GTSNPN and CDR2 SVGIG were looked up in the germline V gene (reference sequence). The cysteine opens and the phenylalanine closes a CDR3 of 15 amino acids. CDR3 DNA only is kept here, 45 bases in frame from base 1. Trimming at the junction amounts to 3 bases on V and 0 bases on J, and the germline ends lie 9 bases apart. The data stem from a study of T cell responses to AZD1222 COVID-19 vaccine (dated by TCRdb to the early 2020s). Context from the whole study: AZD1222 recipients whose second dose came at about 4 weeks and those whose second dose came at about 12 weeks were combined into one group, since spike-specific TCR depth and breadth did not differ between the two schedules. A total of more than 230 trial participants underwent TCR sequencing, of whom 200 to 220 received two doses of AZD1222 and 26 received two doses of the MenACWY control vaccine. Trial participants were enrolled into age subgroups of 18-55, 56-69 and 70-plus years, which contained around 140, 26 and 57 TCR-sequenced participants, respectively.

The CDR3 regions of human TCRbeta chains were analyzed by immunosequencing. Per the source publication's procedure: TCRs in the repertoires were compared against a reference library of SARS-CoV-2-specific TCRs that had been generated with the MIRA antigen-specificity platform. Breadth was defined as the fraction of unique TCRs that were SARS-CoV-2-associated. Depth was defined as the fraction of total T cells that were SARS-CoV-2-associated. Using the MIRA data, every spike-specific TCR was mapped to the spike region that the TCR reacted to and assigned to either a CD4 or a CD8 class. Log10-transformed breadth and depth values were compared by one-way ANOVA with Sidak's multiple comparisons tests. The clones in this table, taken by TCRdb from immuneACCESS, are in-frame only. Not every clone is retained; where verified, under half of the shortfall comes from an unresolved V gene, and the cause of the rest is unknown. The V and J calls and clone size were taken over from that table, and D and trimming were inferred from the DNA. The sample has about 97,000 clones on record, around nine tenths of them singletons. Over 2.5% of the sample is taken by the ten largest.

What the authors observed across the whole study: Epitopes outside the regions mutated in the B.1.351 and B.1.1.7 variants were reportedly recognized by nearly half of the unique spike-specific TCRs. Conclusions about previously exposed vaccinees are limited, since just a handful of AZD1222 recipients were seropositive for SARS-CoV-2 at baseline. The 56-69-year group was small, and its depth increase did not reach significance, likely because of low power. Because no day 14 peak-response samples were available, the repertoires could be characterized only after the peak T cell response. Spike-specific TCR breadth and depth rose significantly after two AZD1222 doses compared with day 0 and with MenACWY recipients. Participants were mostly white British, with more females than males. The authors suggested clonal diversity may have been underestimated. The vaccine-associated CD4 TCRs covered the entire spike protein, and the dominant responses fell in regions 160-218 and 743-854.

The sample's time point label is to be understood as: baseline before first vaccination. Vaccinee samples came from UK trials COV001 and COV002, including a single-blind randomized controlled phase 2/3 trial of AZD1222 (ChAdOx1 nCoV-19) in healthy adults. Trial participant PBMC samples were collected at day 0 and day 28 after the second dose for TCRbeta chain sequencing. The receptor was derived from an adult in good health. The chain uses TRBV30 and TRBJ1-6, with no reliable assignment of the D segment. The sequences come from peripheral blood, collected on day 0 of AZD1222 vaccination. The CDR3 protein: CAWRRIRSYNSPLHF. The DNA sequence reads TGTGCCTGGAGGAGAATTCGCTCCTATAATTCACCCCTCCACTTT.